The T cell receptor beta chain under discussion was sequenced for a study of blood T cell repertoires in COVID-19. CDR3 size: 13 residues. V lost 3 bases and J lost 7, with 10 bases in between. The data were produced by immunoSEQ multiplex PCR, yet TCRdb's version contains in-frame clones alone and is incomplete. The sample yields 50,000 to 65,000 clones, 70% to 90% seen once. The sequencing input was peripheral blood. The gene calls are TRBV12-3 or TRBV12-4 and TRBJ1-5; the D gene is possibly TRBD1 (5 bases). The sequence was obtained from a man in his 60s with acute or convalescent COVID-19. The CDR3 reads CASSFREGQPQHF. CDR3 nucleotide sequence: TGTGCCAGCAGTTTCAGGGAAGGACAGCCCCAGCATTTT.